A single T cell receptor (beta chain) is shown here with its context. This sample stems from a study of a mutant IDH1 vaccine in newly diagnosed glioma. On the study more broadly: Pretreatment consisted of radiotherapy, temozolomide, or both, with most receiving both.

CDR1 and CDR2 (germline): KGHSH, LQKENI. The CDR3 consists of 13 residues. V shed 4 bases, J shed 4 bases, and the junction held 3 bases outside the gene matches. Time point noted: baseline, week 1 (first vaccination visit). Treatment meaning: pre-vaccination baseline after standard-of-care therapy. Here immunoSEQ multiplex PCR was the method, and the copy in TCRdb shows in-frame clones only, minus some. The sample consists of 85,000 to 100,000 clones, about 87% of them appearing once. This TCR came from a woman between 50 and 59 years old with glioma. V usage is TRBV18 and J usage is TRBJ1-1; 7 positions match TRBD1. Specimen: PBMCs, collected from a glioma patient treated with radiotherapy, temozolomide or both. DNA for the CDR3: TGTGCCAGCTCACGTCCAGGGGGCACTGAAGCTTTCTTT. It translates to CASSRPGGTEAFF. Full variable domain (rest looked up from reference TRBV18 and TRBJ1-1): NAGVMQNPRHLVRRRGQEARLRCSPMKGHSHVYWYRQLPEEGLKFMVYLQKENIIDESGMPKERFSAEFPKEGPSILRIQQVVRGDSAAYFCASSRPGGTEAFFGQGTRLTVV.